The entry below gives a single T cell receptor (beta chain) sequence along with its context. Repertoires were generated with immunoSEQ multiplex PCR, while TCRdb's copy carries only in-frame clones and drops some. The top ten clones hold less than 3% of a sample with around 250,000 clones, roughly 89% of them seen once. This sample stems from a study of Ad26.COV2.S vaccination and SARS-CoV-2 variants. The treatment: about 20 received Ad26.COV2.S at low or high dose, single or two shots; several received placebo; per-sample allocation not given. The samples date from day 63 after the first vaccine or placebo injection. V shed 0 bases, J shed 8 bases, and the junction held 9 bases outside the gene matches. CDR1 and CDR2 (germline): MNHEY, SVGAGI. This CDR3 is built from 16 residues.

V is TRBV6-5 and J is TRBJ1-2, with 10 bases that match TRBD1. Source: peripheral blood, taken in a trial of Ad26.COV2.S vaccine versus placebo. The clonotype originates from a person aged 18 to 59 who received the Ad26.COV2.S COVID-19 vaccine or a placebo. CDR3 in DNA: TGTGCCAGCAGTTACTCTTTCCCCGGACAGGGGGGCGGCTACACCTTC. It encodes CASSYSFPGQGGGYTF.